This TCR beta chain emerged from a study of cytomegalovirus exposure and HLA in healthy donors. The CDR3 extends over 14 amino acids. The germline V gene encodes CDR1 SGHDT and CDR2 YYEEEE. V was pared by 4 bases and J by 1 base, with 10 bases between. This clone has a handful of counts. Its specificity is not known. Study findings and constraints: Across donors, most TCRs were seen rarely, yet some public ones were widespread.

The PCR made use of 60 Vbeta and 13 Jbeta primers. Profiled with immunoSEQ multiplex PCR; TCRdb holds only in-frame clones, not every one. Among approximately 170,000 clones listed, roughly 80% were seen once. The receptor was isolated from a middle-aged man in good health and CMV-seropositive. The specimen was PBMCs. The gene calls are TRBV5-6 and TRBJ2-3, with a weak D call TRBD1 (5 bases). The CDR3 is CASSKVTGTDTQYF. Here the CDR3 DNA reads TGTGCCAGCAGCAAGGTGACAGGCACAGATACGCAGTATTTT.